This T cell receptor beta chain is drawn from a study of long-term antiretroviral therapy in people with HIV. Trimming removed 2 bases from V and 6 bases from J, with 15 bases in between. This CDR3 spans 15 amino acids. Germline CDR1 and CDR2: ENHRY and SYGVKD. A few counts support this clone. They ran version v3.0 of the immunoSEQ assay at survey level. The repertoire was sequenced with immunoSEQ multiplex PCR; TCRdb's copy has only in-frame clones and lacks some. Among roughly 18,000 clones, 90% to 95% were seen once, and the ten largest hold approximately 9.5%. The rearrangement uses TRBV10-3 and TRBJ2-3; D gene uncertain. This material consisted of unsorted PBMCs, taken 3 years after starting antiretroviral therapy. The clonotype was recovered from a man between 50 and 59 years old with HIV. The CDR3 DNA reads as TGTGCCATCAGTGAGGTGTCCCCAGGATCCGATACGCAGTATTTT. Translating gives CAISEVSPGSDTQYF.